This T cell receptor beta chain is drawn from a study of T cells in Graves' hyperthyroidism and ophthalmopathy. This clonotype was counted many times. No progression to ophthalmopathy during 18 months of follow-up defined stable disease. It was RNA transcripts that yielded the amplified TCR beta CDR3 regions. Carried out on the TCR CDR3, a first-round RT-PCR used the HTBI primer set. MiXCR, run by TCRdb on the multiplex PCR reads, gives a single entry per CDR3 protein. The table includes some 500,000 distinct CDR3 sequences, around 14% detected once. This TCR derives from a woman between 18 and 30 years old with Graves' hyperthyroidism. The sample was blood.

CDR3 residues: CASSQDLASGLYEQFF. In DNA, the CDR3 is TGTGCCAGCAGCCAAGATTTGGCTAGCGGGTTGTATGAGCAGTTCTTC. The chain couples TRBV3-1 to TRBJ2-1; 8 positions agree with TRBD2. The germline CDR1 and CDR2 sequences are LGHDT and YNNKEL (reference sequence). J lost 8 bases, V lost 0 bases, and 9 bases had no gene match. This CDR3 contains 16 residues.